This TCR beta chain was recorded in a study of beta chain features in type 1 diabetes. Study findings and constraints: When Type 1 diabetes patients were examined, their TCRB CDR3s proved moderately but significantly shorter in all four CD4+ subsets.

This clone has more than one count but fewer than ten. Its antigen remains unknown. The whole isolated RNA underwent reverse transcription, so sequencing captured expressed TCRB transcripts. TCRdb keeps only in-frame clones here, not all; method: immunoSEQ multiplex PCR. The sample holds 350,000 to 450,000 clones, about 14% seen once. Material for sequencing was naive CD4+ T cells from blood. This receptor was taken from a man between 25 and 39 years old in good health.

The CDR3 nucleotides are TGTGCCAGGGTTGACAGGGGGACTGAAGCTTTCTTT. Translation: CARVDRGTEAFF. J is TRBJ1-1 and V is TRBV7-3, with 9 bases matching TRBD1. Germline lookup yields CDR1 SGHTA and CDR2 FQGTGA. The CDR3 is made up of 12 amino acids. V shed 9 bases, J shed 5 bases, and the junction held 4 bases outside the gene matches.